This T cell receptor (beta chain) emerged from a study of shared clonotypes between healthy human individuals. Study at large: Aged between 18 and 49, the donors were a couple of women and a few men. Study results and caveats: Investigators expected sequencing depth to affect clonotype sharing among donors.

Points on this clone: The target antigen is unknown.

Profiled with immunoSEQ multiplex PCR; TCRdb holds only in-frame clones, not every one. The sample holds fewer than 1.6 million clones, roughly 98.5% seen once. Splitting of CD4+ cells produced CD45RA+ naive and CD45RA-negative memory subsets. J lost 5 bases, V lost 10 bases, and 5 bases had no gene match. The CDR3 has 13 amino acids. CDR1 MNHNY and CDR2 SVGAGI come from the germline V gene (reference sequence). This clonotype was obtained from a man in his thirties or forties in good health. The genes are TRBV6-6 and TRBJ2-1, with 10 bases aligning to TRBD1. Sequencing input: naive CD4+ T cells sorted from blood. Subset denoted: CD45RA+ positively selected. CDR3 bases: TGTGCCACCCGGACAGGGGGTAACAATGAGCAGTTCTTC. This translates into CATRTGGNNEQFF.